The T cell receptor beta chain under discussion was sequenced for a study of beta chain features in type 1 diabetes. The isolated RNA, all of it, was reverse transcribed, so expressed TCRB transcripts were what got sequenced. Naive, central memory and regulatory T cell samples yielded about 4 million reads on average. TCRdb keeps only in-frame clones here, not all; method: immunoSEQ multiplex PCR. The table lists about 300,000 clones, approximately 8% of them singletons. Germline-derived CDR1 and CDR2 are SQVTM and ANQGSEA. J lost 4 bases, V lost 5 bases, and 5 bases had no gene match. This CDR3 contains 14 residues. The sample holds a few counts of this clone.

The genes are TRBV29-1 and TRBJ2-3, with TRBD1 matching 11 bases. This clonotype was sampled from a woman aged 18 to 35 in good health. Material: central memory CD4+ T cells from blood. The CDR3 spells CSVTDRGLADTQYF. The CDR3 DNA reads TGCAGCGTTACGGACAGGGGGCTTGCAGATACGCAGTATTTT.